This TCR beta chain was observed in a study of regulatory T cells in long-lasting Graves disease. On the study more broadly: In persistent Graves' disease, antithyroid drugs had been taken for over 5 years and TSH receptor antibodies stayed positive.

This sample's time point: persistent/refractory GD, antithyroid drugs over 5 years with positive TRAb. Making the TCR library involved RNA that had been extracted from PBMCs. An endocrinology department located in Xi'an, China, was where the patients came from. Construction of the TCR beta libraries employed iRepertoire HTBI primers in conjunction with Arm-PCR of CDR3 regions. TCRdb recomputed calls from the multiplex PCR reads with MiXCR, one row per CDR3 protein. The sample shows 350,000 to 500,000 distinct CDR3 sequences, 20% to 25% of them seen only once. Study-wide findings and caveats: There was favoring of TRBV28, TRBJ1-2 and TRBJ2-5 in persistent disease.

V was clipped by 2 bases and J by 7 bases, with 18 bases between them. CDR1 and CDR2 (germline): SGHVS, FQNEAQ. The length of the CDR3 is 15 residues. This clonotype was observed many times. Its antigen is unidentified. Sample: peripheral blood mononuclear cells (PBMCs), taken when the disease was refractory, from a patient treated with antithyroid drugs. This TCR came from a female donor with Graves disease. The chain combines TRBV7-8 with TRBJ2-7; D tentatively fits TRBD1 or TRBD2 (5 bases each). The CDR3 DNA follows: TGTGCCAGCAGCTTAAGTGGTGACATCGAGGGGGAGCAGTACTTC. Protein sequence: CASSLSGDIEGEQYF. Looking up the rest from reference TRBV7-8 and TRBJ2-7 gives the full variable domain: GAGVSQSPRYKVAKRGQDVALRCDPISGHVSLFWYQQALGQGPEFLTYFQNEAQLDKSGLPSDRFFAERPEGSVSTLKIQRTQQEDSAVYLCASSLSGDIEGEQYFGPGTRLTVT.